Sequencing of this T cell receptor (beta chain) was carried out in a study of blood T cell repertoires in COVID-19. Study in general: Samples of COVID-19 (acute and convalescent) were obtained from the United States, Italy and Spain. PBMCs, B-cell-depleted T cells, or T cells provided the cDNA or gDNA that made up the material.

In the original analysis: Estimates of nucleated cell counts were drawn from the amplification of reference gene primers. Clones were read by immunoSEQ multiplex PCR, and TCRdb kept only the in-frame ones, dropping some. Clone size and V and J calls were adopted from that table, with D and trimming inferred from the DNA. The repertoire holds about 130,000 clones, with approximately 77% as singletons. Per the germline V gene, CDR1 is MNHEY and CDR2 is SVGAGI. Unmatched junction bases numbered 10, after V lost 7 bases and J lost 5 bases. The CDR3 is made up of 15 amino acids. The chain couples TRBV6-5 to TRBJ2-2, with TRBD1 identical over 7 bases. The sequence was obtained from a man older than 75 with acute or convalescent COVID-19. Sequencing input: peripheral blood. CDR3 sequence: CASTRSGQPTGELFF. DNA of the CDR3: TGTGCCAGCACGAGATCGGGACAGCCGACCGGGGAGCTGTTTTTT.